This TCR beta chain was observed in a study of shared clonotypes between healthy human individuals. V trimming: 4 bases; J trimming: 2 bases; junction bases outside the gene matches: 5. This CDR3 is 14 amino acids long. Germline V gene lookup returns CDR1 SGHTA and CDR2 FQGNSA. Genomic DNA belonging to each subset was distributed in equal measure over several immunoSEQ plates. Generated by immunoSEQ multiplex PCR, the TCRdb table keeps only in-frame clones and is missing some. The top ten clones hold about 0.11% of a sample with around 620,000 clones, about 95% of them seen once. CD8 cells classed as naive were CD45RO-negative and positively selected for CCR7, excluding terminally differentiated effector memory CD45RA+ cells.

Sequenced material: naive CD8+ T cells sorted from blood. The J gene is TRBJ2-7, the V gene TRBV7-2, with 7 nucleotides matching TRBD1. This receptor was taken from a woman aged 25-40 years in good health. The CDR3 protein is CASSSYRGTYEQYF. The DNA of the CDR3 is TGTGCCAGCAGCTCTTACAGGGGTACCTACGAGCAGTACTTC.